Presented here are 15 T cell receptor beta chains from one specimen sequenced in a study of CDR3 diversity in severe acne (dated by TCRdb to the late 2010s). Libraries were prepared through PCR. The sequencer listed for this sample is Illumina HiSeq 2000. TCRdb handled the public reads itself, with Q25 trimming in fastp and clone calling in MiXCR, and kept productive beta chains. Entries that share a CDR3 protein sequence are merged under the most common genes and DNA. This sample gives about 90,000 distinct CDR3 sequences in total; about 52% of them show up just once. Together, the top ten hold 9.5% to 13% of the sample. The sequencing sample was made of blood. These receptors all come from a male donor in good health, serving as a control.

The rearrangement links TRBV20-1 to TRBJ2-2; tentative D call: TRBD2 (6 bases). The CDR3 covers 14 residues. Looked up from germline, CDR1 is DFQATT and CDR2 is SNEGSKA (reference sequence). The ends were cut back, 0 bases at V and 4 bases at J, with 9 bases in the middle. CDR3 residues: CSARDWRGTGELFF. The CDR3 bases are TGCAGTGCTAGAGATTGGAGGGGCACCGGGGAGCTGTTTTTT.

This clonotype showed up just a few times. This sequence may be a read error, since a much larger clone differs from it by one base. The chain employs TRBV19 and TRBJ2-7, with 13 bases fitting TRBD2. The CDR3 has 15 residues. Germline V gene data show CDR1 as LNHDA and CDR2 as SQIVND (reference sequence). CDR3 protein: CASSGLAGDSYERYF. Here the CDR3 DNA reads TGTGCCAGTAGCGGACTAGCGGGGGACTCCTACGAGCGGTACTTC.

This clonotype was seen once. CDR3: CASSPTGSHGELFF. CDR3 DNA sequence: TGTGCCAGCAGCCCCACAGGGTCTCACGGGGAGCTGTTTTTT. The chain combines TRBV12-3 or TRBV12-4 with TRBJ2-2; D possibly corresponds to TRBD1 (6 bases). Trimming removed 6 bases from V and 7 bases from J, with 15 bases in between. The CDR3 is 14 amino acids.

This clonotype was picked up a small number of times. The V gene is TRBV29-1, the J gene TRBJ1-2, with D perhaps matching TRBD1 (5 bases). Germline V gives CDR1 SQVTM, CDR2 ANQGSEA. Trimming pared 0 bases from V and 2 bases from J, leaving 10 bases between. This CDR3 is 14 amino acids long. The CDR3 region has the DNA TGCAGCGTTGAAGATCCCTGGGGGAACTATGGCTACACCTTC. It translates to CSVEDPWGNYGYTF. Combining the CDR3 with reference TRBV29-1 and TRBJ1-2 gives the whole variable domain SAVISQKPSRDICQRGTSLTIQCQVDSQVTMMFWYRQQPGQSLTLIATANQGSEATYESGFVIDKFPISRPNLTFSTLTVSNMSPEDSSIYLCSVEDPWGNYGYTFGSGTRLTVV.

This chain joins TRBV24-1 and TRBJ2-5; 10 nucleotides match TRBD2. The CDR3 is 21 amino acids. CDR1 and CDR2 (germline): KGHDR, SFDVKD. With 5 bases clipped from V and 4 bases from J, the junction kept 24 bases outside the gene matches. The CDR3 sequence is CATSGGLGQSARLAGGETQYF. The CDR3 DNA reads TGTGCCACCAGTGGGGGGCTCGGACAATCGGCCCGACTAGCGGGTGGAGAGACCCAGTACTTC.

This clonotype occurred many times. The CDR3 coding sequence is TGTGCCAGCAGTTTAGTAGCAGACAGTTCACCCCTCCACTTT. Translated, it gives CASSLVADSSPLHF. The gene calls are TRBV12-3 or TRBV12-4 and TRBJ1-6; D perhaps matches TRBD1 (5 bases). Trimming removed 1 base at V and 9 bases at J, with 10 bases between. This CDR3 has 14 residues.

In its sample, this clonotype was seen a few times. The chain carries TRBV24-1 and TRBJ1-6; no clear D gene. The germline V and J ends were trimmed by 4 bases and 9 bases, with 6 bases remaining between them. The CDR3 is made up of 12 amino acids. The germline CDR1 and CDR2 sequences are KGHDR and SFDVKD. DNA of the CDR3: TGTGCCACCAGTGAAGGGAGTTCACCCCTCCACTTT. This gives the protein CATSEGSSPLHF.

The chain carries TRBV20-1 and TRBJ1-5; 9 bases are a match to TRBD1. The germline gives CDR1 DFQATT, CDR2 SNEGSKA (reference sequence). Trimming at V came to 0 bases and at J to 0 bases, leaving 15 bases not matched to a gene. The CDR3 covers 20 residues. The CDR3 nucleotides read TGCAGTGCTAGAGATTTGGGACAGGGAGGGATAAATTATAGCAATCAGCCCCAGCATTTT. Its protein is CSARDLGQGGINYSNQPQHF.

This clonotype was seen many times. V gene TRBV28 combines with J gene TRBJ2-7, with 8 bases fitting TRBD1. Trimming removed 6 bases from V and 2 bases from J; junction bases left unmatched: 9. This CDR3 comprises 15 residues. The germline gives CDR1 MDHEN, CDR2 SYDVKM. Here the CDR3 reads CASSTTGTGTYEQYF. As DNA, the CDR3 is TGTGCCAGCAGCACTACCGGGACAGGTACCTACGAGCAGTACTTC.

This clonotype has at least ten counts. This chain joins TRBV7-6 and TRBJ1-2, with TRBD1 as a possible D gene (6 bases). The CDR3 has 14 residues. V lost 1 base and J lost 4, with 10 bases in between. Germline assignment: CDR1 SGHVS and CDR2 FNYEAQ. The CDR3 sequence is CASSLGGRSYGYTF. The CDR3 bases are TGTGCCAGCAGCTTAGGGGGGCGCTCCTATGGCTACACCTTC. Using reference TRBV7-6 and TRBJ1-2 for the parts outside the CDR3, the full variable domain is GAGVSQSPRYKVTKRGQDVALRCDPISGHVSLYWYRQALGQGPEFLTYFNYEAQQDKSGLPNDRFSAERPEGSISTLTIQRTEQRDSAMYRCASSLGGRSYGYTFGSGTRLTVV.

This chain uses TRBV25-1 with TRBJ1-2; 8 bases line up with TRBD1. The CDR3 covers 13 residues. Germline loops: CDR1 MGHDK, CDR2 SYGVNS. J lost 7 bases, V lost 5 bases, and 6 bases had no gene match. CDR3 DNA: TGTGCCAGCAGTTACAGACAGGGGAGTGGCTACACCTTC. Amino acids: CASSYRQGSGYTF.

The chain joins TRBV20-1 to TRBJ1-6; D is unresolved. Looked up from germline, CDR1 is DFQATT and CDR2 is SNEGSKA (reference sequence). CDR3 length equals 13 residues. The CDR3, as DNA: TGCAGCGCACCGAACCAGGCGGGTTCACCCCTCCACTTT. Its protein product is CSAPNQAGSPLHF.

The chain is built from TRBV10-3 and TRBJ1-1; D gene uncertain. This CDR3 is 14 amino acids long. The V end lost 2 bases, the J end lost 2 bases, and 9 bases lay between the germline ends. Germline V gene sequence: CDR1 ENHRY, CDR2 SYGVKD. This CDR3 is CAISETPENTEAFF. The CDR3 DNA reads TGTGCCATCAGTGAGACGCCAGAAAACACTGAAGCTTTCTTT.

Ten or more counts support this clonotype. The chain has TRBV7-2 and TRBJ2-7; D tentatively fits TRBD1 or TRBD2 (5 bases each). Germline V lookup: CDR1 SGHTA, CDR2 FQGNSA. V was pared by 4 bases and J by 2 bases, with 15 bases between. CDR3 length equals 15 residues. The CDR3 region is CASSSSGTEPYEQYF. Here the CDR3 DNA reads TGTGCCAGCAGCTCCTCCGGGACGGAACCCTACGAGCAGTACTTC. Using reference TRBV7-2 and TRBJ2-7 for the parts outside the CDR3, the full variable domain is GAGVSQSPSNKVTEKGKDVELRCDPISGHTALYWYRQSLGQGLEFLIYFQGNSAPDKSGLPSDRFSAERTGGSVSTLTIQRTQQEDSAVYLCASSSSGTEPYEQYFGPGTRLTVT.

This clonotype was observed at least ten times. This chain links TRBV19 with TRBJ1-2; possible D gene TRBD1, 5 bases. Germline V gives CDR1 LNHDA, CDR2 SQIVND (reference sequence). The V end was cut by 4 bases, the J end by 3 bases, with 18 bases between. The CDR3 consists of 16 residues. CDR3 sequence (DNA): TGTGCCAGTAGTACCTACTCATTATCAGGGCACTATGGCTACACCTTC. Protein sequence: CASSTYSLSGHYGYTF.